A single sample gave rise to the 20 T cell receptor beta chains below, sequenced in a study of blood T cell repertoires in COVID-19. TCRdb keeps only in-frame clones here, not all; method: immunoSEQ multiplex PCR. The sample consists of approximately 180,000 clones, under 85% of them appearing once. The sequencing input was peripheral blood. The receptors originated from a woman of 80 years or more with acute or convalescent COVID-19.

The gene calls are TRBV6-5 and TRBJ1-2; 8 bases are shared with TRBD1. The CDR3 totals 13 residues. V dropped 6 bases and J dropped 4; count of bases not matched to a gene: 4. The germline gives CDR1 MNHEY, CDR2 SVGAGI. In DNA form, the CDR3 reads TGTGCCAGCAGGAGACAGGGGATCTATGGCTACACCTTC. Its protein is CASRRQGIYGYTF.

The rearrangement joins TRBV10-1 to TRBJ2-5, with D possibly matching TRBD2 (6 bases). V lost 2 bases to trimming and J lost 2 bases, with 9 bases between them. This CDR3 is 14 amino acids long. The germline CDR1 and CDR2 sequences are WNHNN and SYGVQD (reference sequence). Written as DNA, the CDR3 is TGCGCCAGCAGTGAGAGCCTAGCGCAAGAGACCCAGTACTTC. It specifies CASSESLAQETQYF.

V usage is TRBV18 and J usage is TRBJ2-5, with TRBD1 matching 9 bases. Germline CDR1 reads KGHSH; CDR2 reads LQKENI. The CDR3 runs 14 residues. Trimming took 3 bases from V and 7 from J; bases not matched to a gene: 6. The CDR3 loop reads CASSPGQGDGTQYF. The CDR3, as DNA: TGTGCCAGCTCACCGGGACAGGGAGATGGGACCCAGTACTTC.

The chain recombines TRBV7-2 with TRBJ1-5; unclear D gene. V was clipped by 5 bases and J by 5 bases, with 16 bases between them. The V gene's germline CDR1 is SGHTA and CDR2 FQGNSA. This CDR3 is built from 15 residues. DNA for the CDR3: TGTGCCAGCAGCGTCCGCGCGGGTCGGGATCAGCCCCAGCATTTT. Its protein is CASSVRAGRDQPQHF.

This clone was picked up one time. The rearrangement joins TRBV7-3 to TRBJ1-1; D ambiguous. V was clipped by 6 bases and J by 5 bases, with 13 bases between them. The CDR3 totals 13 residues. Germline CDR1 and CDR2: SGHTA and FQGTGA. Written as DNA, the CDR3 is TGTGCCAGCAGTGTGGGTGACGGGACTGAAGCTTTCTTT. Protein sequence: CASSVGDGTEAFF.

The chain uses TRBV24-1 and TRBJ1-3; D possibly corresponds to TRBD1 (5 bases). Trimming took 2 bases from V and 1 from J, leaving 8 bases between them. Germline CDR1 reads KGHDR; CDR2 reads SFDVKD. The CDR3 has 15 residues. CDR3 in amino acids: CATSDSAGSGNTIYF. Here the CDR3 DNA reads TGTGCCACCAGTGATTCGGCAGGGTCTGGAAACACCATATATTTT.

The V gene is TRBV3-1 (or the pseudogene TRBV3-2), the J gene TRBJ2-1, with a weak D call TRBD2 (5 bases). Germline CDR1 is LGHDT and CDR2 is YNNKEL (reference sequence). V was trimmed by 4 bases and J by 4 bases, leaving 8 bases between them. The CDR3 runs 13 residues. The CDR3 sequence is CASSRSGYNEQFF. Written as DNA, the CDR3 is TGTGCCAGCAGCCGCAGCGGATACAATGAGCAGTTCTTC.

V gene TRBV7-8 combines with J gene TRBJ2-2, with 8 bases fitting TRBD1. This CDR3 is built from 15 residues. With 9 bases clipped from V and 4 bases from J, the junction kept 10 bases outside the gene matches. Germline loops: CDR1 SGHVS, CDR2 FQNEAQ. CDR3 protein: CASIKGQAGTGELFF. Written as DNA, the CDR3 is TGTGCCAGTATTAAGGGACAGGCGGGCACCGGGGAGCTGTTTTTT. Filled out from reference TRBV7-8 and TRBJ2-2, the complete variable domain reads GAGVSQSPRYKVAKRGQDVALRCDPISGHVSLFWYQQALGQGPEFLTYFQNEAQLDKSGLPSDRFFAERPEGSVSTLKIQRTQQEDSAVYLCASIKGQAGTGELFFGEGSRLTVL.

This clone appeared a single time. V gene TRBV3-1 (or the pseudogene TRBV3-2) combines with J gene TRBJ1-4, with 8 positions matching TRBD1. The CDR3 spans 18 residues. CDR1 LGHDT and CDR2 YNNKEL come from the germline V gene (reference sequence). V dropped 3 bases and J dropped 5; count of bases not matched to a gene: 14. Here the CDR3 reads CASSHRDRTPESNEKLFF. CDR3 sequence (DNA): TGTGCCAGCAGCCACAGGGACAGGACCCCAGAATCAAATGAAAAACTGTTTTTT.

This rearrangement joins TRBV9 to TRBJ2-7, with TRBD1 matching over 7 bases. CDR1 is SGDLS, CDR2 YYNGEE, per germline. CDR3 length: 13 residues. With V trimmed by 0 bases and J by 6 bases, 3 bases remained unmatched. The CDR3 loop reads CASSVGQGGEQYF. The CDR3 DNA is TGTGCCAGCAGCGTAGGACAGGGCGGCGAGCAGTACTTC. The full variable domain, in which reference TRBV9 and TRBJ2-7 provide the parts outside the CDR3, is DSGVTQTPKHLITATGQRVTLRCSPRSGDLSVYWYQQSLDQGLQFLIQYYNGEERAKGNILERFSAQQFPDLHSELNLSSLELGDSALYFCASSVGQGGEQYFGPGTRLTVT.

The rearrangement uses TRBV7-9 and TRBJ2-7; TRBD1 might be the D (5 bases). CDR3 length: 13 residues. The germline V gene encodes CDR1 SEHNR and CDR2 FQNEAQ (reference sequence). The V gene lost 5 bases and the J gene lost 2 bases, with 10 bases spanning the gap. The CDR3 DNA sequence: TGTGCCAGCAGCCGAGACAGTCCCTACGAGCAGTACTTC. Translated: CASSRDSPYEQYF.

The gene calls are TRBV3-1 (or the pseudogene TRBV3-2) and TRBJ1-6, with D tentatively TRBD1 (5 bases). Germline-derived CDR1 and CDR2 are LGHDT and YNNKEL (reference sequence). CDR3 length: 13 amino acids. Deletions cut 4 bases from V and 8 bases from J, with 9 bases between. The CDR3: CASSRSRDSPLHF. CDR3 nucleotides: TGTGCCAGCAGCCGTTCCAGGGATTCACCCCTCCACTTT.

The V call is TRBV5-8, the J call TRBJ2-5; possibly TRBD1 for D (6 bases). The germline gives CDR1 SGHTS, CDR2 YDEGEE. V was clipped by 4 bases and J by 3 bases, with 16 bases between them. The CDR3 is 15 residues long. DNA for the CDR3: TGTGCCAGCAGCACCGCAGGGGTAAAAAAAGAGACCCAGTACTTC. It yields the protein CASSTAGVKKETQYF. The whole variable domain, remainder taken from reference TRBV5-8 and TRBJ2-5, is EAGVTQSPTHLIKTRGQQATLRCSPISGHTSVYWYQQALGLGLQFLLWYDEGEERNRGNFPPRFSGRQFPNYSSELNVNALELEDSALYLCASSTAGVKKETQYFGPGTRLLVL.

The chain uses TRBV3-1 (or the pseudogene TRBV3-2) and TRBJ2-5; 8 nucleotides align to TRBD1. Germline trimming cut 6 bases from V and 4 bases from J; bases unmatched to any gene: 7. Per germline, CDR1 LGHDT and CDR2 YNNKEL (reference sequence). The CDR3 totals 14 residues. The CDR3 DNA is TGTGCCAGCAGTCGACAGGGGCGGGGAGAGACCCAGTACTTC. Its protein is CASSRQGRGETQYF.

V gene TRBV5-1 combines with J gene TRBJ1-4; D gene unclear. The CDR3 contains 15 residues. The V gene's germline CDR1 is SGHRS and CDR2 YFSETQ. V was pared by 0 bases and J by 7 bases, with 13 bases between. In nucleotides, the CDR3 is TGCGCCAGCAGCTTGGAGGCAGGTACAACTGAAAAACTGTTTTTT. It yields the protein CASSLEAGTTEKLFF.

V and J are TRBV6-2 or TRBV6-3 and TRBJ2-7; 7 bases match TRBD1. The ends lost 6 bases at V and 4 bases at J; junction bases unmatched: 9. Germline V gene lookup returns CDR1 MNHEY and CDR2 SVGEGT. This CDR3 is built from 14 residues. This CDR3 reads CASSRQGVRYEQYF. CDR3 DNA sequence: TGTGCCAGCAGCCGACAGGGAGTAAGGTACGAGCAGTACTTC.

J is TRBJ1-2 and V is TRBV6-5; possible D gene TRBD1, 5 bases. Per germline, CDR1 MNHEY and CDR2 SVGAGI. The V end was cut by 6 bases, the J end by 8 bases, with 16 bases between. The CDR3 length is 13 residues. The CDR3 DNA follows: TGTGCCAGCAGAAACAGGTCCCCCGAGGGCTACACCTTC. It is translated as CASRNRSPEGYTF.

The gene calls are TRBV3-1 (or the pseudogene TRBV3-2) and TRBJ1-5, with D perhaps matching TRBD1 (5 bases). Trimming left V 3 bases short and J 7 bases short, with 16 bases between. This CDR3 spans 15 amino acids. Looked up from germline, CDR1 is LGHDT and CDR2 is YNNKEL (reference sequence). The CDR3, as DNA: TGTGCCAGCAGCCAGGGGCCCCAGTCGAACCAGCCCCAGCATTTT. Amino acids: CASSQGPQSNQPQHF.

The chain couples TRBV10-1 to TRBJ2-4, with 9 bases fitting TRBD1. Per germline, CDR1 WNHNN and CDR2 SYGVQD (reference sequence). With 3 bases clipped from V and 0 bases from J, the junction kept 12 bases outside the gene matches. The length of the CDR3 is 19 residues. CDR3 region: CASSDGGQGEKGAKNIQYF. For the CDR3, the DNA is TGCGCCAGCAGTGACGGGGGACAGGGAGAAAAGGGAGCCAAAAACATTCAGTACTTC.

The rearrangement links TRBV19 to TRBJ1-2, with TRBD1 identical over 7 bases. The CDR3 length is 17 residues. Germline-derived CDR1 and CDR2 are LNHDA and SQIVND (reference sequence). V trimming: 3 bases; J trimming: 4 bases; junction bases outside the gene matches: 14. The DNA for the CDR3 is TGTGCCAGTAGTATTGACGGTCGAGGGGGCGCTGGCTATGGCTACACCTTC. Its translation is CASSIDGRGGAGYGYTF.